This is a list of T cell receptor beta chains from one sample in a study of T cell responses to AZD1222 COVID-19 vaccine. Clones were sequenced by immunoSEQ multiplex PCR, and TCRdb holds only the in-frame ones, with some missing. Here the sample spans 92,000 or so clones, around 90% being singletons. This specimen consisted of peripheral blood, obtained on day 0 of AZD1222 vaccination. These receptors all stem from an adult in good health. Each CDR3 is given with its conserved first and last residue. Fields, in order: V gene, D gene, J gene, CDR3 protein, CDR3 DNA. D genes are given only for firm matches.

TRBV5-1,TRBD1,TRBJ2-6,CASSGTGGHRSGANVLTF,TGCGCCAGCAGCGGAACAGGGGGACACCGCTCTGGGGCCAACGTCCTGACTTTC
TRBV7-9,.,TRBJ1-2,CASSLYQGNYGYTF,TGTGCCAGCAGCTTATATCAGGGGAACTATGGCTACACCTTC
TRBV29-1,.,TRBJ1-1,CSADRTNTEAFF,TGCAGCGCTGACAGAACGAACACTGAAGCTTTCTTT
TRBV9,.,TRBJ2-2,CASSVNTGELFF,TGTGCCAGCTCGGTGAACACCGGGGAGCTGTTTTTT
TRBV28,.,TRBJ1-2,CASSLEPGSAYGYTF,TGTGCCAGCAGTTTAGAACCTGGTTCGGCCTATGGCTACACCTTC
TRBV30,.,TRBJ1-2,CAWRKAGESPSYTF,TGTGCCTGGAGAAAGGCAGGGGAGAGTCCAAGCTACACCTTC
TRBV5-6,.,TRBJ1-2,CASSWGGGYTF,TGTGCCAGCAGCTGGGGTGGAGGCTACACCTTC
TRBV2,TRBD1,TRBJ1-5,CASNLGTGSGSQPQHF,TGTGCCAGCAACTTAGGGACAGGGTCGGGGAGTCAGCCCCAGCATTTT
TRBV28,.,TRBJ1-5,CATRRVERNQPQHF,TGTGCCACCCGCCGGGTGGAGCGCAATCAGCCCCAGCATTTT
TRBV19,TRBD1,TRBJ2-7,CASSRDREKYEQYF,TGTGCCAGTAGCCGGGACAGGGAGAAGTACGAGCAGTACTTC
TRBV4-2,.,TRBJ2-7,CASSQEGRENSYEQYF,TGTGCCAGCAGCCAAGAGGGCAGGGAGAACTCCTACGAGCAGTACTTC
TRBV14,.,TRBJ2-7,CASSRGTGMGEQYF,TGTGCCAGCAGCCGAGGGACCGGGATGGGCGAGCAGTACTTC